This T cell receptor beta chain came from a study of cytomegalovirus exposure and HLA in healthy donors. In the PCR, 60 Vbeta and 13 Jbeta primers were used. The data were produced by immunoSEQ multiplex PCR, yet TCRdb's version contains in-frame clones alone and is incomplete. The data show about 200,000 clones, about 80% seen once. This CDR3 is 15 amino acids long. Germline V gene sequence: CDR1 SNHLY, CDR2 FYNNEI. The ends lost 4 bases at V and 1 base at J; junction bases unmatched: 6. Study-level points and caveats: The authors listed roughly 150 TCR beta chains as cytomegalovirus-associated.

This clone was observed a handful of times. Its specificity is not known. Sequencing input: PBMCs. J is TRBJ1-1 and V is TRBV2, with TRBD1 identical over 7 bases. This clonotype was obtained from a girl under 18 in good health and CMV-seronegative. The CDR3 region has the DNA TGTGCCAGCAGTGTAAGACAGGGACCGAACACTGAAGCTTTCTTT. Protein: CASSVRQGPNTEAFF.